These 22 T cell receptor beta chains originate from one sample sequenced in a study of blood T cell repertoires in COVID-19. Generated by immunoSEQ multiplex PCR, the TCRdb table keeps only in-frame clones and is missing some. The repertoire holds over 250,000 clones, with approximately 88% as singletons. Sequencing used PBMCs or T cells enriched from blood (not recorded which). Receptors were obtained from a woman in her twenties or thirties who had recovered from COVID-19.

Here the CDR3 DNA reads TGTGCCAGCAGTCTTATGACGGCTAGAGGAAACACCATATATTTT. Protein sequence: CASSLMTARGNTIYF. The chain carries TRBV2 and TRBJ1-3; D gene uncertain. Trimming took 5 bases from V and 4 from J, leaving 15 bases between them. The CDR3 runs to 15 residues. Germline CDR1 and CDR2: SNHLY and FYNNEI. Together with reference TRBV2 and TRBJ1-3, the CDR3 gives the full variable domain: EPEVTQTPSHQVTQMGQEVILRCVPISNHLYFYWYRQILGQKVEFLVSFYNNEISEKSEIFDDQFSVERPDGSNFTLKIRSTKLEDSAMYFCASSLMTARGNTIYFGEGSWLTVV.

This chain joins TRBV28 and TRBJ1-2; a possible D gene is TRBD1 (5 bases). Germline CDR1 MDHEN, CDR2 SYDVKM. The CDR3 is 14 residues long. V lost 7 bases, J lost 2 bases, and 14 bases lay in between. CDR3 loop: CASTPGGDNYGYTF. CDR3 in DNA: TGTGCCAGCACCCCGGGAGGGGACAACTATGGCTACACCTTC.

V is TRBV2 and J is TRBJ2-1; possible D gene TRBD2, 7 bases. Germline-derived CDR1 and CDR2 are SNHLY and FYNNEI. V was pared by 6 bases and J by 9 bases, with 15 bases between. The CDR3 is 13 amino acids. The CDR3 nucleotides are TGTGCCAGCAGCGCAGTAGGGGGGGGTGAGCAGTTCTTC. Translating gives CASSAVGGGEQFF.

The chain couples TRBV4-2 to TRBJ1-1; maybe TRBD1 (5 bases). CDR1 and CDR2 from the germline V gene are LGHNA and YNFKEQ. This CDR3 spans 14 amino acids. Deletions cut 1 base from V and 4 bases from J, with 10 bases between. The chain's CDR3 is CASSQVEGFTEAFF. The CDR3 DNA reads TGTGCCAGCAGCCAAGTGGAGGGGTTCACTGAAGCTTTCTTT.

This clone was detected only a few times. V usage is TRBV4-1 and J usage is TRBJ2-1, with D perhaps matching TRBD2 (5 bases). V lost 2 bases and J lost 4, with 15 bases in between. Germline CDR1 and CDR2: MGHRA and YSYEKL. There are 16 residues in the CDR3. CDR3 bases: TGCGCCAGCAGCCAACTATCCACTAGTTCTTACAATGAGCAGTTCTTC. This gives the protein CASSQLSTSSYNEQFF.

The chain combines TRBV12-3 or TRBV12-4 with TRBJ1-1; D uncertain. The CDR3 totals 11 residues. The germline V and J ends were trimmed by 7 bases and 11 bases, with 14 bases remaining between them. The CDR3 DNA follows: TGTGCCAGCATGAATAGAAGGGAGGCTTTCTTT. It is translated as CASMNRREAFF.

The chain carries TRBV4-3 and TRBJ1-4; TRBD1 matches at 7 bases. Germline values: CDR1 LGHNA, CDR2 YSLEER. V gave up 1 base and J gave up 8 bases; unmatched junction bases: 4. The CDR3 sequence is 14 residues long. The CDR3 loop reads CASSQVTDREKLFF. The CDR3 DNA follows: TGCGCCAGCAGCCAAGTCACGGACAGGGAAAAACTGTTTTTT.

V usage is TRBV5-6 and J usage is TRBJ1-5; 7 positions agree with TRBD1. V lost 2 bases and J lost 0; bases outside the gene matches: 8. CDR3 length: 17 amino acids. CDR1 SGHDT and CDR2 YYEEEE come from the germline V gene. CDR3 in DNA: TGTGCCAGCAGCTTTTCAGGGGGTACTATTAGCAATCAGCCCCAGCATTTT. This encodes CASSFSGGTISNQPQHF.

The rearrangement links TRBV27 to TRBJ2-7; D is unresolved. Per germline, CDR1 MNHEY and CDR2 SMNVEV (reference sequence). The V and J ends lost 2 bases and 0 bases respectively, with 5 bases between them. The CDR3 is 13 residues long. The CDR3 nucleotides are TGTGCCAGCAGTTTAGGCATCTCCTACGAGCAGTACTTC. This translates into CASSLGISYEQYF.

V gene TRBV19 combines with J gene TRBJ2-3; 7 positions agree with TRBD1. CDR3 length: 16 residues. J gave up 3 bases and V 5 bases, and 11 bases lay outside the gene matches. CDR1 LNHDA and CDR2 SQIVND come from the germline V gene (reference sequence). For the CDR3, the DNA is TGTGCCAGTAGTCCTGACAGGGAAGGTAATACAGATACGCAGTATTTT. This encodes CASSPDREGNTDTQYF. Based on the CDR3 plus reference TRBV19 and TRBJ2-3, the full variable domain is DGGITQSPKYLFRKEGQNVTLSCEQNLNHDAMYWYRQDPGQGLRLIYYSQIVNDFQKGDIAEGYSVSREKKESFPLTVTSAQKNPTAFYLCASSPDREGNTDTQYFGPGTRLTVL.

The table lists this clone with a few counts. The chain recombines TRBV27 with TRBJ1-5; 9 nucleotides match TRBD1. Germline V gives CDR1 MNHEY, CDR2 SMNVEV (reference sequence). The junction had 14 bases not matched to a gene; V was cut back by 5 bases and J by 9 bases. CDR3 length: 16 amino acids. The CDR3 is CASSPPTGGGLGPQHF. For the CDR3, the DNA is TGTGCCAGCAGTCCCCCTACAGGGGGCGGACTAGGGCCCCAGCATTTT.

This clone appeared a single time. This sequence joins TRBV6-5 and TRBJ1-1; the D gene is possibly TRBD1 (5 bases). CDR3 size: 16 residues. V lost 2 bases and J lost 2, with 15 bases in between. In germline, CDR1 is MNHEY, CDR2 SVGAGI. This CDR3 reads CASSYGALRLNTEAFF. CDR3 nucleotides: TGTGCCAGCAGTTACGGGGCCCTCAGGTTAAACACTGAAGCTTTCTTT.

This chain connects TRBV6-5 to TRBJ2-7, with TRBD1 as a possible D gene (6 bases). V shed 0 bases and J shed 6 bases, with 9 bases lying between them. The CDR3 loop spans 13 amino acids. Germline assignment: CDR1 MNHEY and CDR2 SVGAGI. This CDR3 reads CASSYSTRGEQYF. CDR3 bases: TGTGCCAGCAGTTACTCGACCAGGGGCGAGCAGTACTTC.

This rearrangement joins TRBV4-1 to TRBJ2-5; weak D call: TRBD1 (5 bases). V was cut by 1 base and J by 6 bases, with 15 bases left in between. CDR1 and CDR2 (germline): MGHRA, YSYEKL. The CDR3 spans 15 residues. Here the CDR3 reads CASSQGQGPLKTQYF. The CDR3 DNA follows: TGCGCCAGCAGCCAAGGGCAGGGTCCCTTGAAGACCCAGTACTTC.

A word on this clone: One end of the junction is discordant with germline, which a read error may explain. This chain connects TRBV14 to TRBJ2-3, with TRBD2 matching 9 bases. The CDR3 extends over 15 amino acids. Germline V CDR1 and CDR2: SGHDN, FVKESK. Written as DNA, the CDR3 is TGTGTCAGCAGCCGGCGGGGGGGTAGCACAGATACGCAGTATTTT. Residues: CVSSRRGGSTDTQYF. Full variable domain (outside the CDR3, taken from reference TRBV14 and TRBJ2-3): EAGVTQFPSHSVIEKGQTVTLRCDPISGHDNLYWYRRVMGKEIKFLLHFVKESKQDESGMPNNRFLAERTGGTYSTLKVQPAELEDSGVYFCVSSRRGGSTDTQYFGPGTRLTVL.

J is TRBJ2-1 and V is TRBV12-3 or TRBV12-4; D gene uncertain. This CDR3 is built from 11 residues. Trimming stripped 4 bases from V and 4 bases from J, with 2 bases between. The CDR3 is CASSSYNEQFF. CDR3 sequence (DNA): TGTGCCAGCAGTTCATACAATGAGCAGTTCTTC.

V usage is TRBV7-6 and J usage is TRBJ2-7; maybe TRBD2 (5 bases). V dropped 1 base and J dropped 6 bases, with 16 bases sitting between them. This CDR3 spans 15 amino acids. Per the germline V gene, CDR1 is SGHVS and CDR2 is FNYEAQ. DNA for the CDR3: TGTGCCAGCAGCTTAGGAGGGCTAGAACCCGGCGAGCAGTACTTC. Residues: CASSLGGLEPGEQYF.

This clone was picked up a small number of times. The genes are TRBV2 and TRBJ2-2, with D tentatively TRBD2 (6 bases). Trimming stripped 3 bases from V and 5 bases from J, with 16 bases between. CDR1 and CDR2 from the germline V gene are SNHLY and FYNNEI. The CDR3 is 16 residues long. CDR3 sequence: CASSDRGARGTGELFF. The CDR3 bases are TGTGCCAGCAGTGACCGAGGGGCCCGGGGGACCGGGGAGCTGTTTTTT.

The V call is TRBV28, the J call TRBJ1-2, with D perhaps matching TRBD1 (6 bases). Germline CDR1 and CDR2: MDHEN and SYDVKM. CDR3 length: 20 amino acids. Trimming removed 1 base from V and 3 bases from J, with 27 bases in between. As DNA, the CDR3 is TGTGCCAGCAGTTTATTTAGGGTCTCGCCAGGGGCCCAGGGATACTATGGCTACACCTTC. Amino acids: CASSLFRVSPGAQGYYGYTF.

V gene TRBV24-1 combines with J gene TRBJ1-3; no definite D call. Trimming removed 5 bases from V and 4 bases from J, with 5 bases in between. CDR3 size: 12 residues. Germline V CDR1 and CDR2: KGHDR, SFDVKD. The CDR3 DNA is TGTGCCACCAGTGCAGGCGGAAACACCATATATTTT. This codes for CATSAGGNTIYF.

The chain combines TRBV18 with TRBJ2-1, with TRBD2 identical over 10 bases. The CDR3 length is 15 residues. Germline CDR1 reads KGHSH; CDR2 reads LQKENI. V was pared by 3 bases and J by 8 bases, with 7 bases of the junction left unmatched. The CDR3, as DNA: TGTGCCAGCTCACCTCTAGCGGGAGTCGACCATGAGCAGTTCTTC. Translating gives CASSPLAGVDHEQFF.

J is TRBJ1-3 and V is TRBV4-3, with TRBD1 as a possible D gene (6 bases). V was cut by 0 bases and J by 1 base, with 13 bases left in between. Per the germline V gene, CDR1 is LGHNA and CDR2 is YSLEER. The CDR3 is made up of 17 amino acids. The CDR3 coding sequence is TGCGCCAGCAGCCAAGACCCCACAGGGTTTTCTGGAAACACCATATATTTT. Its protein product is CASSQDPTGFSGNTIYF.